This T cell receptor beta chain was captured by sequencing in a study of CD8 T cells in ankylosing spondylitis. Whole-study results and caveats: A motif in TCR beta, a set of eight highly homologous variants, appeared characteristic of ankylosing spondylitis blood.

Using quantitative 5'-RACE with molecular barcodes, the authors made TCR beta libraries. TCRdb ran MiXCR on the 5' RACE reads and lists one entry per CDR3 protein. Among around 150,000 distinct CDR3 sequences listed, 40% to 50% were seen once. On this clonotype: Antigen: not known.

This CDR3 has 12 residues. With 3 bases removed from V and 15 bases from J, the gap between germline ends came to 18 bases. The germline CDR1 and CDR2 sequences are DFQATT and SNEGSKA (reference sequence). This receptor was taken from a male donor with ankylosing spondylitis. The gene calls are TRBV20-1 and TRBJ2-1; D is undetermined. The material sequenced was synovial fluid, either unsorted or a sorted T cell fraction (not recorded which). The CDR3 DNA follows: TGCAGTGCTAGTAGGATAAGGCCCTTGCGGTTCTTC. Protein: CSASRIRPLRFF.